These T cell receptor beta chains were read from a single sample in a study of T cell responses to AZD1222 COVID-19 vaccine. Produced via immunoSEQ multiplex PCR; TCRdb's table is partial and in-frame only. The data show over 150,000 clones, around nine tenths seen once. The specimen was peripheral blood, collected on day 0 of AZD1222 vaccination. The receptors were gathered from an adult in good health. Each CDR3 is given with its conserved first and last residue. D genes are given only for firm matches. Size is omitted from some rows. Given values are once, few, many or a class for expanded clones.

.,TRBJ2-1,TRBV18,15,TRBD2,TGTGCCAGCTCACCACCACGGGGGGGTGACAATGAGCAGTTCTTC,CASSPPRGGDNEQFF
.,TRBJ1-5,TRBV24-1,15,.,TGTGCCACCAGTGACTCCCCGGGATCCGGGCAGCCCCAGCATTTT,CATSDSPGSGQPQHF
.,TRBJ2-1,TRBV28,11,TRBD2,TGTGGGGCGGGAGACGACAATGAGCAGTTCTTC,CGAGDDNEQFF
.,TRBJ1-4,TRBV11-2,14,.,TGTGCCAGCAGCTCAGTCAGGCAGGGGGAAAAACTGTTTTTT,CASSSVRQGEKLFF
.,TRBJ2-7,TRBV14,13,.,TGTGCCAGCAGTAGGGAATTCCCCTACGAGCAGTACTTC,CASSREFPYEQYF
.,TRBJ2-1,TRBV7-2,15,TRBD2,TGTGCCAGCAGCTTAGCTGCGGGAGCCTACAATGAGCAGTTCTTC,CASSLAAGAYNEQFF
.,TRBJ1-6,TRBV7-2,16,.,TGTGCCAGCAGCCCCAATCGGATGGGGAATAATTCACCCCTCCACTTT,CASSPNRMGNNSPLHF
.,TRBJ2-3,TRBV6-5,14,TRBD2,TGTGCCAGCAGGGGCGCGGCGGGGGTGGATACGCAGTATTTT,CASRGAAGVDTQYF
.,TRBJ1-5,TRBV10-2,21,TRBD1,TGCGCCAGCAGTGAGGGGGGCGGGACAGCCAATAAGGGGTATAGCAATCAGCCCCAGCATTTT,CASSEGGGTANKGYSNQPQHF
.,TRBJ1-1,TRBV13,14,.,TGTGCCAGCAGCTTAGGCGAGGGTTACACTGAAGCTTTCTTT,CASSLGEGYTEAFF
once,TRBJ2-3,TRBV5-1,16,.,TGCGCCAGCAGCTTGGAGGGACGGAGGAGTGTAGATACGCAGTATTTT,CASSLEGRRSVDTQYF
once,TRBJ2-2,TRBV7-2,14,.,TGTGCCAGCAGCTTGGTCAGCCACACCGGGGAGCTGTTTTTT,CASSLVSHTGELFF
.,TRBJ1-1,TRBV24-1,12,.,TGTGCCACCAGTGACAGTAACACTGAAGCTTTCTTT,CATSDSNTEAFF
.,TRBJ1-4,TRBV28,12,.,TGTGCCAGCAGTTATGGGTCCGCGAAACTGTTTTTT,CASSYGSAKLFF
.,TRBJ2-7,TRBV28,15,.,TGTGCCAGCACCTACCCCGACAGACCCTCCTACGAGCAGTACTTC,CASTYPDRPSYEQYF
.,TRBJ2-3,TRBV6-2/TRBV6-3,16,TRBD2,TGTGCCAGCAGTTATGGTAGCGGGGGGCCGGGGGATACGCAGTATTTT,CASSYGSGGPGDTQYF
.,TRBJ2-7,TRBV28,16,.,TGTGCCAGCAGTCCCATCGGCGAGCGGGCCTCCTACGAGCAGTACTTC,CASSPIGERASYEQYF
.,TRBJ1-2,TRBV7-6,14,TRBD1,TGTGCCAGCAGCTTAAAGGCAACGGACAGGGTCTACACCTTC,CASSLKATDRVYTF
few,TRBJ1-2,TRBV19,15,.,TGTGCCAGTAGTAGAGGGGACCGCTTGAACTATGGCTACACCTTC,CASSRGDRLNYGYTF
.,TRBJ2-2,TRBV5-4,14,.,TGTGCCAGCAGCTTGGGGGGGAACACCGGGGAGCTGTTTTTT,CASSLGGNTGELFF
.,TRBJ1-5,TRBV27,17,.,TGTGCCAGCAGTTTATCACATGCCGGGGTGAGGAATCAGCCCCAGCATTTT,CASSLSHAGVRNQPQHF
.,TRBJ1-1,TRBV28,16,TRBD1,TGTGCCAGCAGTTTCGGACAGGGCCTTGGGGGCACTGAAGCTTTCTTT,CASSFGQGLGGTEAFF
.,TRBJ2-1,TRBV7-2,16,TRBD1,TGTGCCAGCAGCTTAGGTGGGACAGGGGCCTACAATGAGCAGTTCTTC,CASSLGGTGAYNEQFF
once,TRBJ2-7,TRBV6-6,14,TRBD1,TGTGCCAGCAGTACGGGACAGGGGTTACACGAGCAGTACTTC,CASSTGQGLHEQYF
.,TRBJ2-2,TRBV19,14,TRBD1,TGTGCCAGTAGTAGCAGGGGGAGCACCGGGGAGCTGTTTTTT,CASSSRGSTGELFF
.,TRBJ1-2,TRBV5-1,14,TRBD1,TGCGCCAGCAGAGACGACAGGGGAGGGAATGGCTACACCTTC,CASRDDRGGNGYTF
.,TRBJ1-4,TRBV5-1,14,.,TGCGCCAGCAGCCCAGGGAGGGTTGCTGAAAAACTGTTTTTT,CASSPGRVAEKLFF
.,TRBJ2-3,TRBV19,12,.,TGTGCCAGTAGTATCTCCACAGATACGCAGTATTTT,CASSISTDTQYF
.,TRBJ2-4,TRBV4-3,16,.,TGCGCCAGCAGCCAAGAGGCCCAGGGAGCCAAAAACATTCAGTACTTC,CASSQEAQGAKNIQYF
few,TRBJ1-6,TRBV5-5,16,.,TGTGCCAGCAGCTTGGCGGGGAGCTCCTATAATTCACCCCTCCACTTT,CASSLAGSSYNSPLHF
.,TRBJ2-6,TRBV6-5,13,.,TGTGCCAGCCGATACACTGGGGCCAACGTCCTGACTTTC,CASRYTGANVLTF
.,TRBJ2-7,TRBV6-2/TRBV6-3,13,.,TGTGCCAGCAGTTACGGGATTACGGTGCACGGCTACTTC,CASSYGITVHGYF
.,TRBJ2-7,TRBV7-9,16,.,TGTGCCAGCAGCCCCGGGGGTAGACGGGGCTCCTACGAGCAGTACTTC,CASSPGGRRGSYEQYF
.,TRBJ1-3,TRBV5-1,16,.,TGCGCCAGCAGCTTGGTCTCAGGGGTACGTGGAAACACCATATATTTT,CASSLVSGVRGNTIYF
.,TRBJ2-7,TRBV7-2,15,.,TGTGCCAGCAGCCCCAGTCGAACGGCTATCAACGAGCAGTACTTC,CASSPSRTAINEQYF